This T cell receptor (beta chain) stems from a study of cytomegalovirus exposure and HLA in healthy donors (dated by TCRdb to about 2017). A note on the overall study: An earlier analysis of 550 to 700 of the donors reported approximately 270 Gb of sequence data and 117 million unique TCR beta sequences from about 180 million T cells. Genome-wide SNP genotypes for about three fifths of the roughly 670 donors were used in a later genetic analysis, which treated that subset as a discovery cohort. The later analysis used no new phenotypic data to find candidate immune exposures, relying instead on TCR beta sequences and their occurrence across donors. Among 398 genotyped donors of the cohort, an average of about 240,000 unique TCR beta nucleotide sequences were sequenced per donor, around 20% of them non-productive. Donor age, sex, ethnicity and CMV serostatus were collected together with the repertoire data. Because of strong linkage in the cohort, 5 or 6 DR-DQ haplotypes were treated as single units for association and clustering. In an earlier analysis of 587 of the donors, high-throughput TCR beta sequencing was used to judge whether each TCR beta V gene segment behaved as functional or pseudogenic. Roughly 300 gigabases of sequencing data and 70 million to 100 million unique TCR sequences were included in an early release covering under 650 HLA-typed donors. Both class I and class II loci were covered by HLA typing, at four-digit resolution. In addition to the first cohort of 666 subjects, a separate validation cohort of approximately 110 different subjects was used. The study used immunosequencing to profile the T cell repertoires of approximately 630 subjects and linked those repertoires to cytomegalovirus serostatus. The study aimed to test whether signatures of past pathogen exposure could be identified by cataloging public T cell receptors. In a later analysis, previously published TCR beta repertoires from 666 donors were re-analyzed and high-resolution HLA genotyping was added so that TCR occurrence patterns could be studied. Of the roughly 400 genotyped donors, over 70% fell in the genetic ancestry cluster associated with self-reported Caucasian donors. Every repertoire in the discovery cohort had been generated on one and the same sequencing platform. The number of typed donors differed by locus: about 620-640 for A, B, C, DRB1 and DQB1; 522 for DQA1; 600 to 610 for DPA1; and roughly 490 for DPB1. To predict cytomegalovirus infection status, the study combined high-throughput TCR immunosequencing, statistical association of individual TCRs with disease status, and machine learning.

A word on this clone: This receptor's antigen is unknown. An end of the junction differs from the germline gene, which may be a read error.

Receptor amplification or capture employed the immunoSEQ multiplex PCR assay. For the multiplex PCR, a mixture combining 60 forward primers for TCR Vbeta segments and 13 reverse primers for TCR Jbeta segments was used. Amplification of the CDR3 region of rearranged TCR beta genes was performed with a multiplex PCR assay on genomic DNA. On the Illumina HiSeq System, the amplified TCR beta libraries were sequenced as 87-base-pair reads. The authors' pipeline ran thus. A later analysis tallied roughly 76 million unique TCR beta chains across the 550 to 850 repertoires, and approximately 12 million of those chains were shared by two or more donors. Raw reads were error-corrected and collapsed into unique sequences with a nearest-neighbor algorithm that merged closely related sequences to remove PCR and sequencing errors. V, D and J gene segments were assigned by aligning CDR3 sequences to IMGT reference sequences. For a sequence to be retained, a match of at least six nucleotides to both a V gene segment and a J gene segment was required. A rearrangement was called productive if the CDR3 had no stop codons and remained in frame with V and J, and every other rearrangement was called non-productive. Following IMGT convention, CDR3 was defined as the stretch from the second conserved V-encoded cysteine to the conserved J-encoded phenylalanine. Sequences without an unambiguous match to a single V gene segment were excluded from the earlier analysis of 500 to 700 of the donors. In an earlier analysis of around 590 of the donors, a V segment was called functional when productive rearrangements were above 56.7%, and segregating when the standard deviation between donors exceeded 5%. To diagnose cytomegalovirus status from the catalog of TCR beta chain sequences, a statistical classification framework was built. In a later analysis, TCR nucleotide sequences were compared against IMGT/GENE-DB human TR gene sequences so that V and J genes could be assigned. In a later analysis, CDR3 sequences and most-parsimonious VDJ recombination scenarios were assigned using the TCRdist pipeline. In a later analysis, each TCR beta chain was defined by its CDR3 amino acid sequence together with its V-gene family, and reads lacking a unique V-gene family were excluded. A later analysis removed 592 highly shared, low-generation-probability nucleotide sequences to deal with suspected cross-contamination and a sequencing artifact. A later analysis calculated a clonal expansion index for each public chain from normalized within-repertoire ranks of inferred template counts. In a later analysis, generation probabilities were computed using a VDJ recombination model fitted to out-of-frame rearrangements, and the results were checked against IGoR. In a later analysis, hypergeometric tests were used to score TCR-TCR, TCR-HLA and TCR-CMV co-occurrence, with a repertoire-size bias correction applied to TCR pairs. A later analysis estimated false discovery rates by permuting HLA or CMV assignments 20 times. In a later analysis, co-occurring TCRs were grouped using DBSCAN, with TCRdist sequence similarity added in when clustering inside HLA-allele-positive subsets. Co-occurrence clustering excluded repertoires with fewer than 30,000 or more than 120,000 public chains, plus five with anomalous nucleotide sharing. The immuneACCESS repertoire file appears here via TCRdb, limited to in-frame rearrangements. These files lack a portion of the clones; in checked studies, under half of the deficit traces to unresolved V genes, and the cause of the others is not known. The V and J calls and the clone size are those of that table, but D and trimming were determined from the DNA. This sample gives approximately 140,000 clones in total; around 85% of them show up just once. The top ten constitute around 4% of the sample.

The CDR3 has 16 amino acids, counting the end cysteine and phenylalanine. Only the CDR3 region is kept as DNA, spanning 48 bases read in frame from base 1. Based on the germline V gene (reference sequence), the CDR1 and CDR2 sequences are SSHAT and FNYEAQ. The full study reports these points: In an earlier analysis of 500 to 650 of the donors, most TCR beta V segments appeared in productive rearrangements about 87% or about 30% of the time, broadly matching IMGT annotations. In a later genetic analysis, a missense DCLRE1C variant was associated with V-gene and J-gene trimming of TCR beta chains, and the association was replicated in an independent cohort. A later analysis reported that several top co-occurrence clusters appeared linked to parvovirus B19, influenza, CMV and Epstein-Barr virus. CMV serostatus was the only immune exposure information available for the cohort. The authors suggested that the approach could potentially be extended to other disease states and immunological phenotypes. Assigning TCR associations to individual alleles was difficult when HLA alleles, especially DR and DQ, strongly co-occurred. Roughly uniform sequencing depth across donors was assumed in presence/absence analyses, although this assumption may not hold. Over 15 rarely observed V segments, including chromosome 9 orphons, were excluded from the earlier analysis of several hundred of the donors because counts were too low. According to a later analysis, TCR association rates differed among HLA loci, with DRB1 alleles showing the most associated TCRs and HLA-C alleles showing the fewest. In both the original and validation cohorts, the classifier was reported to diagnose cytomegalovirus status with high specificity and sensitivity. Because some donors lacked HLA typing at each locus, the association tests relied only on the typed subset. While some public TCRs were present in many individuals, most TCR sequences turned up only very rarely across donors. At a false discovery rate of 0.05, a later analysis linked about 16,000 TCR beta sequences to specific HLA alleles. In a later analysis, HLA-associated TCR beta chains showed more clonal expansion and lower generation probabilities than non-associated chains that were equally common. Because the 87-base-pair reads could not distinguish some IMGT-functional V segments, including TRBV6-2 and TRBV6-3, those segments were excluded. In vitro tests confirmed that three of the cytomegalovirus-associated TCR beta chains recognize cytomegalovirus antigens. This cohort had only TCR beta chains sequenced, and the lack of alpha or paired-chain data limited which features could be detected. According to a later analysis, most CMV-associated TCR beta chains appeared to be HLA-restricted, and the HLA associations seemed to be driven largely by CMV exposure. According to a later genetic analysis, donors in an Asian-associated ancestry cluster had fewer N-insertions in productive TCRs than the approximately 710-donor mean. Linkage disequilibrium might explain the correlated functional status among segregating V segments, but an unknown experimental factor could not be ruled out. A total of about 180 TCR beta chains were listed by the study as associated with cytomegalovirus. A cluster of highly shared sequence variants was judged likely to be a technical artifact of the sequencing pipeline. A further reported finding was that TCR beta sequences accurately predicted the HLA-A and HLA-B alleles for most subjects in the first cohort.

In total, approximately 700 healthy bone marrow donors made up the cohort. All cohort members were sampled while nominally healthy, although unrecorded immune exposures were likely present. The donor was CMV seropositive and belonged to the group of a few hundred seropositive cohort members. A peripheral blood sample was provided by each donor, and peripheral blood mononuclear cells were used for TCR beta sequencing. Genomic DNA extraction from the blood cell samples was performed with the Qiagen DNeasy Blood Extraction Kit. The V gene is TRBV7-7 and the J gene is TRBJ2-2, with a tentative D gene TRBD2 over 5 matching bases. Sequenced material: PBMCs. This receptor was identified in a man between 40 and 49 years old in good health and CMV-seropositive. The CDR3 region: CASSLASSPNTGELFF. The base sequence is TGTGCTAGCAGCTTAGCGTCTAGCCCGAACACCGGGGAGCTGTTTTTT.